These 27 T cell receptor beta chains share one sample of origin, sequenced in a study of cytomegalovirus exposure and HLA in healthy donors. The PCR used 60 Vbeta and 13 Jbeta primers. Libraries were prepared by immunoSEQ multiplex PCR; TCRdb keeps only in-frame clonotypes and omits some of them. Counted here are roughly 89,000 clones, about 75% occurring once; the ten biggest clones make up roughly a tenth. Sequencing was carried out using PBMCs. The receptors originated from a man in his thirties or forties in good health and CMV-seropositive.

The chain uses TRBV5-4 and TRBJ2-1; 7 positions agree with TRBD1. Germline lookup yields CDR1 SGHNT and CDR2 YYREEE (reference sequence). There are 13 residues in the CDR3. Trimming took 4 bases from V and 5 from J; bases not matched to a gene: 3. This CDR3 reads CASSADRDNEQFF. Written as DNA, the CDR3 is TGTGCCAGCAGCGCCGACAGGGACAATGAGCAGTTCTTC.

The chain is built from TRBV7-9 and TRBJ2-5, with 12 bases fitting TRBD2. The CDR3 loop spans 17 amino acids. V trimming: 5 bases; J trimming: 7 bases; junction bases outside the gene matches: 14. CDR1 and CDR2 from the germline V gene are SEHNR and FQNEAQ (reference sequence). The CDR3 loop reads CASSRELAGGPRATQYF. The CDR3 DNA is TGTGCCAGCAGCCGGGAACTAGCGGGGGGCCCCCGGGCGACCCAGTACTTC.

Here the CDR3 DNA reads TGTGCCAGCTCACCGGACAGGGGGGGTAGTGGCTACACCTTC. Protein product: CASSPDRGGSGYTF. The chain couples TRBV18 to TRBJ1-2, with 10 bases aligning to TRBD1. CDR1 and CDR2 from the germline V gene are KGHSH and LQKENI. Losses at the gene ends were 3 bases for V and 7 bases for J; bases not matched to a gene: 5. CDR3 length: 14 residues.

The V call is TRBV18, the J call TRBJ1-1; D is unresolved. Germline CDR1 KGHSH, CDR2 LQKENI. The CDR3 has 13 amino acids. V shed 5 bases and J shed 1 base, with 8 bases lying between them. CDR3 protein: CASSSDKNTEAFF. CDR3 bases: TGTGCCAGCTCATCAGACAAGAACACTGAAGCTTTCTTT. Combining the CDR3 with reference TRBV18 and TRBJ1-1 gives the whole variable domain NAGVMQNPRHLVRRRGQEARLRCSPMKGHSHVYWYRQLPEEGLKFMVYLQKENIIDESGMPKERFSAEFPKEGPSILRIQQVVRGDSAAYFCASSSDKNTEAFFGQGTRLTVV.

V usage is TRBV28 and J usage is TRBJ1-2, with D possibly being TRBD1 (5 bases). CDR1 and CDR2 from the germline V gene are MDHEN and SYDVKM. The CDR3 contains 12 residues. Trimming removed 5 bases at V and 4 bases at J, with 8 bases between. CDR3 coding DNA: TGTGCCAGCAGTGACAGCTCCTATGGCTACACCTTC. Residues: CASSDSSYGYTF.

The CDR3 here is CASSLPQGRNTEAFF. The CDR3 DNA follows: TGTGCCAGCAGCTTACCACAGGGTCGTAACACTGAAGCTTTCTTT. The genes are TRBV7-9 and TRBJ1-1; a possible D gene is TRBD1 (6 bases). CDR1 is SEHNR and CDR2 is FQNEAQ in the germline V gene (reference sequence). V lost 2 bases, J lost 2 bases, and 12 bases lay in between. This CDR3 region has 15 residues.

The chain has TRBV5-1 and TRBJ2-3; 8 bases align to TRBD2. Trimming removed 1 base from V and 14 bases from J; junction bases left unmatched: 21. There are 17 residues in the CDR3. Germline V gene data show CDR1 as SGHRS and CDR2 as YFSETQ. This CDR3 reads CASSLSPAGTSFSQPYF. The CDR3 nucleotides read TGCGCCAGCAGCTTGAGCCCCGCCGGGACTAGTTTCAGTCAACCGTATTTT.

Remarks on this clone: Distinct nucleotide sequences in the sample also encode this CDR3. The rearrangement joins TRBV28 to TRBJ1-5, with 9 bases aligning to TRBD1. From germline, CDR1 is MDHEN and CDR2 SYDVKM. V lost 5 bases to trimming and J lost 7 bases; unmatched junction nucleotides: 6. The CDR3 is made up of 14 amino acids. CDR3 bases: TGTGCCAGCAGTCCGGGACAGGGTAGGCAGCCCCAGCATTTT. This codes for CASSPGQGRQPQHF.

The chain combines TRBV4-1 with TRBJ2-1; TRBD2 is a possible D gene (5 bases). Trimming took off 3 bases at V and 4 bases at J, with 10 bases between the two ends. The germline V gene has CDR1 MGHRA and CDR2 YSYEKL. The CDR3 is 14 residues long. DNA of the CDR3: TGCGCCAGCAGCCATCCCAGCGGTTACAATGAGCAGTTCTTC. This encodes CASSHPSGYNEQFF.

This clone was counted a single time. This rearrangement joins TRBV4-1 to TRBJ1-2, with 8 positions matching TRBD1. Germline loops: CDR1 MGHRA, CDR2 YSYEKL. The CDR3 is made up of 18 amino acids. V lost 0 bases, J lost 1 base, and 10 bases stayed unmatched. In DNA, the CDR3 is TGCGCCAGCAGCCAAGAGAGCGCTGACAGGGGACTTAACTATGGCTACACCTTC. It yields the protein CASSQESADRGLNYGYTF.

For the CDR3, the DNA is TGTGCCAGCAGTTCGGACAGTCATTCACCCCTCCACTTT. Translated: CASSSDSHSPLHF. V is TRBV28 and J is TRBJ1-6; D may be TRBD1 (6 bases). The germline V and J ends were trimmed by 4 bases and 8 bases, with 9 bases remaining between them. The CDR3 is made up of 13 amino acids. Germline V gene data show CDR1 as MDHEN and CDR2 as SYDVKM.

This clone came up a few times. The chain couples TRBV4-3 to TRBJ2-7; TRBD1 matches 11 bases. V lost 0 bases, J lost 3 bases, and 4 bases stayed unmatched. The CDR3 consists of 16 residues. Germline V lookup: CDR1 LGHNA, CDR2 YSLEER. In DNA, the CDR3 is TGCGCCAGCAGCCAAGAGTGGGGGACAGGGGGCTACGAGCAGTACTTC. Translation gives CASSQEWGTGGYEQYF.

The rearrangement links TRBV9 to TRBJ1-2; the D gene is possibly TRBD1 (5 bases). Germline CDR1 reads SGDLS; CDR2 reads YYNGEE. The CDR3 is made up of 15 amino acids. The ends were cut back, 0 bases at V and 4 bases at J, with 13 bases in the middle. The CDR3 is CASSVAVGDFYGYTF. Written as DNA, the CDR3 is TGTGCCAGCAGCGTAGCTGTAGGGGACTTCTATGGCTACACCTTC.

The rearrangement joins TRBV5-1 to TRBJ2-1; D is unclear. The V end was cut by 1 base, the J end by 3 bases, with 11 bases between. CDR3 size: 15 residues. Germline values: CDR1 SGHRS, CDR2 YFSETQ. The CDR3 is CASSLLKADYNEQFF. The DNA of the CDR3 is TGCGCCAGCAGCTTGCTGAAGGCGGACTACAATGAGCAGTTCTTC. The full variable domain, rest sourced from reference TRBV5-1 and TRBJ2-1, is KAGVTQTPRYLIKTRGQQVTLSCSPISGHRSVSWYQQTPGQGLQFLFEYFSETQRNKGNFPGRFSGRQFSNSRSEMNVSTLELGDSALYLCASSLLKADYNEQFFGPGTRLTVL.

As for this clone: The sample carries other DNA sequences with the same CDR3. This rearrangement joins TRBV29-1 to TRBJ2-5, with 9 bases fitting TRBD2. Germline lookup yields CDR1 SQVTM and CDR2 ANQGSEA. V shed 5 bases, J shed 1 base, and the junction held 5 bases outside the gene matches. The CDR3 runs 14 residues. The CDR3: CSVPLAGPQETQYF. CDR3 in DNA: TGCAGCGTTCCTCTAGCGGGGCCCCAAGAGACCCAGTACTTC.

CDR3 amino acids: CSVKDHPQGEQYF. CDR3 nucleotide sequence: TGCAGCGTGAAGGACCATCCCCAGGGCGAGCAGTACTTC. The genes are TRBV29-1 and TRBJ2-7, with D tentatively TRBD1 (5 bases). Trimming took off 6 bases at V and 6 bases at J, with 18 bases between the two ends. This CDR3 comprises 13 residues. CDR1 and CDR2 from the germline V gene are SQVTM and ANQGSEA.

V and J are TRBV28 and TRBJ1-4, with 7 bases identical to TRBD1. Germline CDR1 is MDHEN and CDR2 is SYDVKM. Germline trimming cut 6 bases from V and 8 bases from J; bases unmatched to any gene: 12. The CDR3 is 15 residues long. CDR3: CASSPPPTGFEKLFF. CDR3 DNA: TGTGCCAGCAGCCCCCCCCCGACAGGGTTCGAAAAACTGTTTTTT. Using reference TRBV28 and TRBJ1-4 for the parts outside the CDR3, the full variable domain is DVKVTQSSRYLVKRTGEKVFLECVQDMDHENMFWYRQDPGLGLRLIYFSYDVKMKEKGDIPEGYSVSREKKERFSLILESASTNQTSMYLCASSPPPTGFEKLFFGSGTQLSVL.

The chain combines TRBV9 with TRBJ2-6, with D hard to call. In germline, CDR1 is SGDLS, CDR2 YYNGEE. Trimming left V 0 bases short and J 2 bases short, with 12 bases between. This CDR3 region has 17 residues. The CDR3 DNA follows: TGTGCCAGCAGCGTAGAGCTTCCGTTAACTGGGGCCAACGTCCTGACTTTC. Its translation: CASSVELPLTGANVLTF.

As concerns this clone: A read error may account for a junction end that differs from germline. The V gene is TRBV7-9, the J gene TRBJ2-3; D uncertain. The CDR3 runs to 13 residues. CDR1 SEHNR and CDR2 FQNEAQ come from the germline V gene (reference sequence). The CDR3 DNA is TGTTCCAGCAGCTCCGACTGGAGAGATACGCAGTATTTT. Residues: CSSSSDWRDTQYF.

The V call is TRBV11-2, the J call TRBJ2-7, with 8 bases lining up with TRBD1. The germline gives CDR1 SGHAT, CDR2 FQNNGV. The CDR3 totals 13 residues. Unmatched junction bases numbered 2, after V lost 1 base and J lost 6 bases. The CDR3 sequence: CASSLVQGGEQYF. The CDR3 DNA is TGTGCCAGCAGCTTAGTACAGGGGGGCGAGCAGTACTTC. The full variable domain, completed using reference TRBV11-2 and TRBJ2-7, is EAGVAQSPRYKIIEKRQSVAFWCNPISGHATLYWYQQILGQGPKLLIQFQNNGVVDDSQLPKDRFSAERLKGVDSTLKIQPAKLEDSAVYLCASSLVQGGEQYFGPGTRLTVT.

The rearrangement links TRBV9 to TRBJ2-1, with 15 bases identical to TRBD2. Trimming removed 0 bases from V and 3 bases from J; junction bases left unmatched: 4. The germline CDR1 and CDR2 sequences are SGDLS and YYNGEE. The CDR3 length is 18 residues. The CDR3 DNA is TGTGCCAGCAGCGTAGGGACTAGCGGGGGGGCCTACTACAATGAGCAGTTCTTC. Protein sequence: CASSVGTSGGAYYNEQFF.

The chain has TRBV10-3 and TRBJ2-7; TRBD2 matches 13 bases. CDR1 and CDR2 from the germline V gene are ENHRY and SYGVKD. J lost 2 bases, V lost 3 bases, and 4 bases had no gene match. This CDR3 is 16 amino acids long. CDR3 in amino acids: CAISDGTSGAPYEQYF. The DNA of the CDR3 is TGTGCCATCAGTGATGGGACTAGCGGGGCCCCCTACGAGCAGTACTTC.

The V and J genes are TRBV2 and TRBJ2-7; tentative D call: TRBD1 (5 bases). The CDR3 extends over 13 amino acids. The germline V gene has CDR1 SNHLY and CDR2 FYNNEI. Trimming removed 7 bases at V and 1 base at J, with 11 bases between. As DNA, the CDR3 is TGTGCCAGCATCCCACAGGCTTCCTACGAGCAGTACTTC. Its protein is CASIPQASYEQYF.

The J gene is TRBJ2-5, the V gene TRBV7-8, with D unclear. Germline V gene data show CDR1 as SGHVS and CDR2 as FQNEAQ. V lost 5 bases to trimming and J lost 5 bases, with 21 bases between them. This CDR3 has 16 residues. The chain's CDR3 is CASSGGSLEIEETQYF. As DNA, the CDR3 is TGTGCCAGCAGCGGCGGCAGTCTGGAAATCGAGGAGACCCAGTACTTC.

The genes are TRBV4-3 and TRBJ2-1, with 9 bases that match TRBD1. The germline gives CDR1 LGHNA, CDR2 YSLEER. This CDR3 spans 15 amino acids. J gave up 7 bases and V 4 bases, and 8 bases lay outside the gene matches. In nucleotides, the CDR3 is TGCGCCAGCAGCCCGGGACAGGGTTTGGGGAATGAGCAGTTCTTC. Residues: CASSPGQGLGNEQFF.

J is TRBJ1-6 and V is TRBV5-1, with a tentative D call TRBD1 (6 bases). V gave up 3 bases and J gave up 4 bases, with 14 bases separating them. CDR1 SGHRS and CDR2 YFSETQ come from the germline V gene. The length of the CDR3 is 16 residues. CDR3 coding DNA: TGCGCCAGCAGCTCATCAGCCACAGGGTATAATTCACCCCTCCACTTT. As protein: CASSSSATGYNSPLHF.

The chain is built from TRBV13 and TRBJ2-1, with 14 bases lining up with TRBD2. With V trimmed by 5 bases and J by 4 bases, 4 bases remained unmatched. The CDR3 is 16 residues long. The V gene's germline CDR1 is PRHDT and CDR2 FYEKMQ (reference sequence). This chain's CDR3 is CASSPGLAGGYNEQFF. The CDR3 nucleotides read TGTGCCAGCAGCCCCGGACTAGCGGGGGGTTACAATGAGCAGTTCTTC.